This T cell receptor beta chain was documented in a study of T cells after yellow fever vaccination. Concerning this clonotype itself: No antigen is known for it.

Germline CDR1 reads SGHNT; CDR2 reads YENEEA. V shed 6 bases and J 7 bases; nucleotides not matched to a gene: 6. This CDR3 spans 12 amino acids. Study-wide results and caveats: Researchers cautioned that FACS-sorted repertoires could harbor abundant clonotypes contaminating from the bulk population. The booster response re-showed most primary clones: 96% CD4, approximately 90% CD8.

The study made its TCR cDNA through 5'RACE template switching. That step introduced a universal primer site along with UMIs. TCRdb reanalysed the 5' RACE reads using MiXCR and keeps one entry per CDR3 protein. The sample has some 420,000 distinct CDR3 sequences, over 15% seen once. The chain employs TRBV11-3 and TRBJ2-7, with TRBD1 identical over 7 bases. Source: PBMCs, taken before the yellow fever booster vaccination. The receptor was isolated from a young man who received the YFV17D yellow fever vaccine. CDR3 in amino acids: CASSKQGQEQYF. DNA for the CDR3: TGTGCCAGCAGTAAACAGGGGCAGGAGCAGTACTTC.